This note documents a single T cell receptor (beta chain) sequence. This sample was included in a study of blood T cell repertoires in COVID-19. The V segment lost 7 bases and the J segment 9 bases; nucleotides outside the gene matches: 7. CDR1 and CDR2 (germline): KGHDR, SFDVKD. CDR3 size: 13 residues. Some clones are missing from TCRdb's copy, which holds only in-frame ones; the method was immunoSEQ multiplex PCR. Of under 100,000 clones listed, roughly 80% are singletons. This chain uses TRBV24-1 with TRBJ1-5; 8 bases line up with TRBD1. Specimen: peripheral blood. The clonotype originates from a woman aged 40-49 years with active or convalescent COVID-19. The CDR3 loop reads CATSLGQGLPQHF. DNA for the CDR3: TGTGCCACCAGCCTCGGACAGGGATTGCCCCAGCATTTT.